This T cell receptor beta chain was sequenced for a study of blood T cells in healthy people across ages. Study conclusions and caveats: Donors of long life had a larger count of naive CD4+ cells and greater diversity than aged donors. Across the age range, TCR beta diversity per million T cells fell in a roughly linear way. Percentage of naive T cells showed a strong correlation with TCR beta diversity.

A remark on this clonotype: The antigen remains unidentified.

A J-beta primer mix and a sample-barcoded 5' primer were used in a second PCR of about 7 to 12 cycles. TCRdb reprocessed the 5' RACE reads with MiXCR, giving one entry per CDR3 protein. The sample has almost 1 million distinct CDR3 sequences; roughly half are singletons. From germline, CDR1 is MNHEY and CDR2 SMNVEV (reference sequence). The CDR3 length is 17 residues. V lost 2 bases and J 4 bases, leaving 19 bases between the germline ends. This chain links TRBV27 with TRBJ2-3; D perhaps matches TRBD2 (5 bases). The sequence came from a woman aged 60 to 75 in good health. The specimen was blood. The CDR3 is CASSLMASRSYPDTQYF. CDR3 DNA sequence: TGTGCCAGCAGTTTAATGGCTAGCAGGAGTTATCCAGATACGCAGTATTTT.